This TCR beta chain was found in a study of cytomegalovirus exposure and HLA in healthy donors. Study-wide results and caveats: Most TCR beta V segments were productive about 87% or about 30% of the time in an earlier analysis.

The germline V gene encodes CDR1 GTSNPN and CDR2 SVGIG (reference sequence). V shed 3 bases and J shed 7 bases, with 12 bases lying between them. The CDR3 is made up of 13 amino acids. The PCR had 60 Vbeta and 13 Jbeta primers. Here immunoSEQ multiplex PCR was the method, and the copy in TCRdb shows in-frame clones only, minus some. The sample shows roughly 100,000 clones, less than 85% of them seen only once. Concerning this clone: Its antigen is not identified.

The chain couples TRBV30 to TRBJ1-4; a weak D match, TRBD1 (6 bases). The receptor's source is a woman younger than 35 in good health and CMV-seropositive. The source material was PBMCs. The DNA for the CDR3 is TGTGCCTGGAGCCCACAGGGCCCTGAAAAACTGTTTTTT. Its protein product is CAWSPQGPEKLFF. Looking up the rest from reference TRBV30 and TRBJ1-4 gives the full variable domain: SQTIHQWPATLVQPVGSPLSLECTVEGTSNPNLYWYRQAAGRGLQLLFYSVGIGQISSEVPQNLSASRPQDRQFILSSKKLLLSDSGFYLCAWSPQGPEKLFFGSGTQLSVL.